The present T cell receptor beta chain was sequenced within a study of T cell repertoires in cytomegalovirus infection. Turning to the study itself: The public TCR beta signatures pointed to both CMV infection and matching HLA type. Whole-study results and caveats: Summed public TCR beta family frequency identified CMV carriers bearing the relevant HLA. Clonotype analysis showed dominance of the ex vivo response by HLA-C-restricted CMV-specific TCR beta clonotypes.

TCRdb analysed the reads with MiXCR anew, one entry per CDR3 protein. The table has about 680,000 distinct CDR3 sequences, less than 25% seen once. V was trimmed by 1 base and J by 2 bases, leaving 11 bases between them. Germline V lookup: CDR1 MGHDK, CDR2 SYGVNS. The CDR3 totals 15 residues. In the case of this clonotype: Antigen: not known.

The receptor comes from a human donor in good health (CMV status not recorded). Some clones in this sample may be carry-over from other donors' samples. The sequenced material came from CD8+ T cells from PBMCs. The chain employs TRBV25-1 and TRBJ1-1; TRBD1 might be the D (5 bases). The CDR3 reads CASSELAGTNTEAFF. The CDR3 bases are TGTGCCAGCAGTGAATTGGCGGGGACCAACACTGAAGCTTTCTTT. Full variable domain (remainder filled in from reference TRBV25-1 and TRBJ1-1): EADIYQTPRYLVIGTGKKITLECSQTMGHDKMYWYQQDPGMELHLIHYSYGVNSTEKGDLSSESTVSRIRTEHFPLTLESARPSHTSQYLCASSELAGTNTEAFFGQGTRLTVV.